The text below deals with one T cell receptor (beta chain). This specimen belongs to a study of chemoradiotherapy in HPV16-positive cancers. Sequencing was performed with immunoSEQ multiplex PCR; in TCRdb, only in-frame clones are kept and a portion is missing. Altogether approximately 1,200 clones are present, about four fifths being singletons, with the ten largest covering more than 10%. CDR3 length: 13 residues. CDR1 and CDR2 from the germline V gene are MNHEY and SMNVEV (reference sequence). The V end was cut by 2 bases, the J end by 5 bases, with 7 bases between. This TCR came from a human donor with HPV-associated anogenital cancer. The V and J genes are TRBV27 and TRBJ2-1; D call uncertain. Sequencing was performed on tumor tissue, taken from a patient who underwent chemoradiotherapy. The CDR3, as DNA: TGTGCCAGCAGTTTAAGCGTCGACAATGAGCAGTTCTTC. Amino acid sequence: CASSLSVDNEQFF.